This is a list of T cell receptor beta chains from one sample in a study of Graves' ophthalmopathy and Graves' hyperthyroidism. TCRdb reanalysed the multiplex PCR reads using MiXCR and keeps one entry per CDR3 protein. Among about 380,000 distinct CDR3 sequences, approximately 15% were seen once, and the ten largest hold roughly 7%. Sequenced: peripheral blood. The receptors derive from a woman aged 18-29 years with stable Graves' hyperthyroidism. Both conserved end residues are part of each CDR3. A D gene is named only where the DNA matches it firmly. Clone size appears in some rows only: once, few, many, or a class for an expanded clone.

TRBJ1-1,many,TRBV7-3,TRBD1,CASSPETGVSTEAFF,TGTGCCAGCAGCCCCGAGACAGGGGTCTCCACTGAAGCTTTCTTT
TRBJ1-2,many,TRBV6-5,TRBD1,CASSYSGQGYGYTF,TGTGCCAGCAGTTACTCGGGACAGGGCTATGGCTACACCTTC
TRBJ2-3,few,TRBV7-3,TRBD2,CASSLIAGGAADTQYF,TGTGCCAGCAGCCTCATAGCGGGGGGAGCTGCAGATACGCAGTATTTT
TRBJ2-2,few,TRBV11-2,TRBD2,CASSLEGLAGLFF,TGTGCCAGCAGCCTTGAGGGACTAGCAGGCCTGTTTTTT
TRBJ2-2,many,TRBV6-2/TRBV6-3,NA,CASSSQLRTNTGELFF,TGTGCCAGCAGTTCCCAGCTGCGGACTAACACCGGGGAGCTGTTTTTT
TRBJ1-1,few,TRBV11-1,NA,CASSPRPPGDAVGTEAFF,TGTGCCAGCAGCCCTCGCCCTCCGGGGGATGCGGTGGGCACTGAAGCTTTCTTT
TRBJ2-5,many,TRBV12-5,NA,CASGLALQETQYF,TGTGCTAGTGGTTTGGCTCTGCAAGAGACCCAGTACTTC
TRBJ2-2,NA,TRBV28,NA,CASSSGARDTGELFF,TGTGCCAGCAGTTCGGGGGCGCGGGACACCGGGGAGCTGTTTTTT
TRBJ1-2,many,TRBV7-8,NA,CASSREDSLNYGYTF,TGTGCCAGCAGCCGCGAGGACAGTCTAAACTATGGCTACACCTTC
TRBJ1-2,many,TRBV12-3/TRBV12-4,NA,CASRPGANYGYTF,TGTGCCAGCAGGCCAGGGGCTAACTATGGCTACACCTTC
TRBJ1-2,few,TRBV5-1,TRBD1,CASGQGAATKYGYTF,TGCGCCAGCGGACAGGGGGCCGCCACGAAGTATGGCTACACCTTC
TRBJ1-3,many,TRBV12-3/TRBV12-4,NA,CASSLVGTGNTIYF,TGTGCCAGCAGTTTGGTGGGGACCGGAAACACCATATATTTT
TRBJ1-1,many,TRBV28,TRBD1,CASSDRQGGSEAFF,TGTGCCAGCAGTGATCGACAGGGCGGGTCTGAAGCTTTCTTT
TRBJ1-2,many,TRBV7-2,TRBD1,CASSLTGTDGYTF,TGTGCCAGCAGCTTGACAGGGACCGATGGCTACACCTTC
TRBJ1-2,many,TRBV14,NA,CASSQDRRGYTF,TGTGCCAGCAGCCAAGACAGGCGGGGCTACACCTTC
TRBJ2-5,many,TRBV11-2,TRBD2,CASSLDVSGATEETQYF,TGTGCCAGCAGCTTAGATGTTAGCGGGGCCACAGAAGAGACCCAGTACTTC
TRBJ1-1,few,TRBV5-1,NA,CASRRQETNTEAFF,TGCGCCAGCAGGCGACAGGAAACGAACACTGAAGCTTTCTTT
TRBJ2-5,NA,TRBV11-2,TRBD2,CASSSPPSGGPRTQYF,TGTGCCAGCAGCTCCCCCCCTAGCGGGGGCCCCAGGACCCAGTACTTC
TRBJ2-2,few,TRBV24-1,NA,CATSDSMSFSGELFF,TGTGCCACCAGTGATTCGATGAGTTTTTCCGGGGAGCTGTTTTTT
TRBJ1-2,many,TRBV2,NA,CASSYDRFRNYGHTF,TGTGCCAGCAGCTACGACAGGTTTCGTAACTATGGCCACACCTTC
TRBJ2-5,few,TRBV11-1,TRBD2,CASSLFPPSGKPQETQYF,TGTGCCAGCAGCTTATTCCCTCCTAGCGGGAAGCCACAAGAGACCCAGTACTTC
TRBJ2-7,many,TRBV6-5,NA,CASCTRGTYEQYF,TGTGCCAGCTGTACAAGGGGAACCTACGAGCAGTACTTC
TRBJ2-5,many,TRBV9,NA,CASSVDGRETQYF,TGTGCCAGCAGCGTAGATGGGCGGGAGACCCAGTACTTC
TRBJ1-1,NA,TRBV20-1,TRBD1,CSSTGTEVTEAFF,TGCAGTTCGACAGGGACGGAGGTCACTGAAGCTTTCTTT
TRBJ1-1,NA,TRBV18,TRBD1,CASSHTSWTGSAEAFF,TGTGCCAGCTCACACACAAGTTGGACAGGGTCTGCTGAAGCTTTCTTT
TRBJ2-7,many,TRBV28,NA,CASSHFFEQYF,TGTGCCAGCAGCCACTTTTTCGAGCAGTACTTC
TRBJ2-2,NA,TRBV29-1,TRBD2,CSVEAGGPYTGELFF,TGCAGCGTTGAAGCGGGAGGGCCGTACACCGGGGAGCTGTTTTTT
TRBJ2-2,many,TRBV12-5,TRBD1,CASAQGALIGAGELFF,TGTGCTAGCGCACAGGGGGCGCTGATCGGAGCCGGGGAGCTGTTTTTT
TRBJ2-5,NA,TRBV12-3/TRBV12-4,NA,CASSLRGQLGGQETQYF,TGTGCCAGCAGTTTAAGAGGACAGCTTGGGGGACAAGAGACCCAGTACTTC
TRBJ2-2,many,TRBV2,TRBD1,CASTGEVGELFF,TGTGCCAGTACAGGGGAAGTCGGGGAGCTGTTTTTT